This T cell receptor (beta chain) was identified in a study of early T cells in non-severe SARS-CoV-2 infection. Study-level background: Unsorted whole-blood RNA was sequenced in bulk, leaving chains unpaired.

This CDR3 region has 15 residues. With 7 bases removed from V and 5 bases from J, the gap between germline ends came to 21 bases. The V gene's germline CDR1 is DFQATT and CDR2 SNEGSKA (reference sequence). This clonotype has at least ten counts. Individual cDNA molecules were tagged with unique molecular identifiers, the study reported. TCRdb redid the calling of the 5' RACE reads with MiXCR, one entry per CDR3 protein. Of 110,000 or so distinct CDR3 sequences listed, around an eighth were seen once; the top ten hold around 3%. Sequencing used whole blood. This TCR was recovered from an adult who was a healthcare worker with PCR-confirmed SARS-CoV-2 infection or an uninfected control (not recorded which). The V call is TRBV20-1, the J call TRBJ2-1; D is unresolved. The CDR3 loop reads CSVKLLTGFHNEQFF. In DNA form, the CDR3 reads TGCAGTGTCAAACTCCTCACCGGGTTCCACAATGAGCAGTTCTTC.